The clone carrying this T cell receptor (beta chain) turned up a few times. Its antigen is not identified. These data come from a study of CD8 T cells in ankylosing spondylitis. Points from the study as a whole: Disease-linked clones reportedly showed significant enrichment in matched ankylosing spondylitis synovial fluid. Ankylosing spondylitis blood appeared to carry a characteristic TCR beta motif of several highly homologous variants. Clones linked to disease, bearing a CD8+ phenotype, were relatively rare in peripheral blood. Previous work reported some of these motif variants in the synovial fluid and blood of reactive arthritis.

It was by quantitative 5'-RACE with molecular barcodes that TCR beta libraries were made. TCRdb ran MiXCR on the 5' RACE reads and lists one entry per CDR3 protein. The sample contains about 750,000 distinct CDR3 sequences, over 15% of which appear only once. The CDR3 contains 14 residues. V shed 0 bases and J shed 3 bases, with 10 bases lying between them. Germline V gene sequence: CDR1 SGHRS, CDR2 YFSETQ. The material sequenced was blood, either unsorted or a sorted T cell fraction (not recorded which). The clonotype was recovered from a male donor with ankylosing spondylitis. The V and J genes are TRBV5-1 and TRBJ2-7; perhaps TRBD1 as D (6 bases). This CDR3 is CASSLVQGHYEQYF. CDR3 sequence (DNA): TGCGCCAGCAGCTTGGTCCAGGGACACTACGAGCAGTACTTC.